This T cell receptor beta chain was observed in a study of shared clonotypes between healthy human individuals. The V segment lost 4 bases and the J segment 6 bases; nucleotides outside the gene matches: 8. Germline CDR1 is LGHNA and CDR2 is YSLEER. The CDR3 length is 17 residues. The assay was immunoSEQ multiplex PCR, and TCRdb's table has in-frame clones only and misses some. The profile shows around 300,000 clones, about nine tenths of them singletons. V is TRBV4-3 and J is TRBJ2-1; 14 bases match TRBD2. The sample was memory CD8+ T cells sorted from blood. As to subset: CD45RO+ cells pooled with CCR7-negative TemRA cells. The sequence was obtained from a man aged 18 to 30 in good health. CDR3: CASSRGLAGAPGNEQFF. In DNA form, the CDR3 reads TGCGCCAGCAGCCGGGGACTAGCGGGAGCCCCTGGCAATGAGCAGTTCTTC.